One sample yielded the 17 T cell receptor beta chains listed below, sequenced in a study of CXCR3-negative and CXCR3-positive naive CD8 T cells. Libraries of TRB cDNA were made by 5' RACE and carried UMIs. TCRdb reprocessed the 5' RACE reads and keeps a single row for each CDR3 protein, giving no DNA. The sample yields 85,000 to 90,000 distinct CDR3 sequences, of which the top ten take up nearly 0.85%. No antigen has been assigned to these receptors. Study-wide findings and caveats: More hydrophobic TRB CDR3s were found in CXCR3-positive naive cells than in CXCR3-negative naive cells.

Sequencing was carried out using naive CXCR3+ CD8+ T cells from blood. This sample's subset: CD45RO-CCR7+CD27+CD95- naive CD8+ T cells expressing CXCR3 (TNR3+). These TCRs come from a human donor in good health. Some clones in this sample may be carry-over from other donors' samples.

The chain combines TRBV12-3 or TRBV12-4 with TRBJ1-2; no DNA is available, so the TRBD1 call from TCRdb remains unchecked. CDR3 length: 13 amino acids. CDR3 amino acids: CASSGGQSHGYTF.

This chain connects TRBV7-9 to TRBJ2-1; with no DNA, the TCRdb D assignment of TRBD1 cannot be verified. Germline V gives CDR1 SEHNR, CDR2 FQNEAQ (reference sequence). CDR3 size: 12 residues. The CDR3 sequence is CASSSRVNEQFF.

V is TRBV2 and J is TRBJ1-1. Per the germline V gene, CDR1 is SNHLY and CDR2 is FYNNEI. This CDR3 comprises 12 residues. The CDR3 region is CASMDANTEAFF. Looking up the rest from reference TRBV2 and TRBJ1-1 gives the full variable domain: EPEVTQTPSHQVTQMGQEVILRCVPISNHLYFYWYRQILGQKVEFLVSFYNNEISEKSEIFDDQFSVERPDGSNFTLKIRSTKLEDSAMYFCASMDANTEAFFGQGTRLTVV.

This chain connects TRBV25-1 to TRBJ2-7; the D gene TCRdb calls, TRBD1, cannot be checked with no DNA. Germline V lookup: CDR1 MGHDK, CDR2 SYGVNS. The CDR3 has 15 residues. CDR3 sequence: CASLDFPRQGLEQYF.

The V call is TRBV7-3, the J call TRBJ2-3. The length of the CDR3 is 16 residues. Germline CDR1 reads SGHTA; CDR2 reads FQGTGA. The CDR3 spells CASSLNSITGTDTQYF.

The chain links TRBV9 to TRBJ2-7. The CDR3 spans 14 residues. CDR1 and CDR2 from the germline V gene are SGDLS and YYNGEE. CDR3 protein: CASSRTRLGYEQYF.

This chain connects TRBV29-1 to TRBJ1-2; as DNA is missing, the TRBD1 call by TCRdb cannot be tested. Per germline, CDR1 SQVTM and CDR2 ANQGSEA. CDR3 length: 15 amino acids. The CDR3 spells CSVGGGARANYGYTF.

The gene calls are TRBV18 and TRBJ1-1. Germline CDR1 and CDR2: KGHSH and LQKENI. The CDR3 has 11 amino acids. The CDR3 reads CASGLGTEAFF.

This chain connects TRBV5-1 to TRBJ2-2; the TCRdb D gene call, TRBD1, has no DNA to confirm it. The germline V gene has CDR1 SGHRS and CDR2 YFSETQ. The CDR3 is 14 residues long. CDR3 amino acids: CASSIQGNTGELFF.

This CDR3 reads CASSHLIIEQYF. The chain links TRBV12-3 or TRBV12-4 to TRBJ2-7. The CDR3 has 12 amino acids.

The chain has TRBV29-1 and TRBJ2-2; the TCRdb call, TRBD2, lacks DNA for checking. Germline V gives CDR1 SQVTM, CDR2 ANQGSEA. The length of the CDR3 is 12 residues. Here the CDR3 reads CSAALFTGELFF.

The chain employs TRBV4-1 and TRBJ2-1; TCRdb's D call of TRBD2 is untestable without DNA. Per germline, CDR1 MGHRA and CDR2 YSYEKL. The CDR3 length is 14 residues. This chain's CDR3 is CASSQDPSMDEQFF.

The V call is TRBV14, the J call TRBJ2-3. This CDR3 region has 16 residues. Germline-derived CDR1 and CDR2 are SGHDN and FVKESK. The CDR3 region is CASSHMKVESTDTQYF.

V gene TRBV6-2 or TRBV6-3 combines with J gene TRBJ2-1. The CDR3 has 13 amino acids. Looked up from germline, CDR1 is MNHEY and CDR2 is SVGEGT. The CDR3 region is CATGLNGVNEQFF.

The V and J genes are TRBV12-3 or TRBV12-4 and TRBJ2-7; TCRdb picks TRBD1, but there is no DNA to check that call. CDR3 length: 18 amino acids. This CDR3 reads CASSDYHARGGGGVEQYF.

This chain's CDR3 is CASSSVAGANEQFF. The J gene is TRBJ2-1, the V gene TRBV7-8; TCRdb picks TRBD2, but there is no DNA to check that call. This CDR3 is 14 amino acids long. Per the germline V gene, CDR1 is SGHVS and CDR2 is FQNEAQ.

The V and J genes are TRBV4-1 and TRBJ2-7; TCRdb's D gene call, TRBD1, goes unchecked for lack of DNA. Per germline, CDR1 MGHRA and CDR2 YSYEKL. The CDR3 length is 16 residues. Here the CDR3 reads CASSQTWGGSRYEQYF.